Below are 31 T cell receptor beta chains sequenced from a single sample in a study of tissue T cells after allogeneic stem cell transplantation. Time point reported: mouse harvest day 14 after allogeneic transplant. Tail vein injection delivered 10^7 T-cell-depleted bone marrow cells and 10^6 splenic CD5+ T cells. The repertoire was sequenced with immunoSEQ multiplex PCR; TCRdb's copy has only in-frame clones and lacks some. The sample records 7,000 to 8,000 clones, over 30% being singletons. Input material: skin. The receptor source for this set is a female BALB/c mouse given C57BL/6 T cells with graft-versus-host disease after an allogeneic hematopoietic cell transplant.

With regard to this clone: The germline and genes are mouse ones. The DNA ends 1 residue before the CDR3 does, and the rest of the CDR3 is filled in from the germline J gene. The chain links TRBV26 to TRBJ2-7; TRBD2 matches at 9 bases. Trimming at V came to 5 bases and at J to 0 bases, leaving 5 bases not matched to a gene. Per the germline V gene, CDR1 is KGHPV and CDR2 is FQNQEV (reference sequence). The CDR3 has 15 amino acids. Partial CDR3 DNA: TGTGCCAGCAGTGGTAACTGGGGGGTCTCCTATGAACAGTAC. Its translation: CASSGNWGVSYEQY. The CDR3 reads in full as CASSGNWGVSYEQYF.

This clone has more than one count but fewer than ten. The genes are named according to mouse. The observed sequence ends 1 residue before the CDR3 terminus, with the missing tail filled in from the germline J gene. The chain joins TRBV26 to TRBJ1-3; possibly TRBD1 for D (5 bases). The V gene's germline CDR1 is KGHPV and CDR2 FQNQEV (reference sequence). This CDR3 contains 15 residues. Trimming cost V 2 bases and J 4 bases, with 12 bases left between them. The sequenced part of the CDR3 DNA is TGTGCCAGCAGTCTGATGGCAGGGAGAGGAAATACGCTCTAT. It specifies CASSLMAGRGNTLY. The complete CDR3 sequence is CASSLMAGRGNTLYF.

Notes on this clone: All gene names here are mouse names. The read comes to an end 1 residue before the CDR3 does, leaving the germline J gene to fill in the end. The chain combines TRBV1 with TRBJ2-4, with a weak D call TRBD1 (5 bases). Trimming took 3 bases from V and 0 from J, leaving 7 bases between them. From germline, CDR1 is NSQYPW and CDR2 LRSPGD (reference sequence). This CDR3 is built from 14 residues. CDR3 region: CTCSARGSQNTLYF. The sequenced CDR3 bases are TGCACCTGCAGTGCGAGGGGTAGTCAAAACACCTTGTAC.

Turning to this clone: Gene and germline names: mouse. The sequence runs out 1 residue before the end of the CDR3; the remainder is reconstructed from the germline J gene. The chain combines TRBV26 with TRBJ1-1, with D maybe TRBD1 (5 bases). Germline V gene lookup returns CDR1 KGHPV and CDR2 FQNQEV (reference sequence). This CDR3 comprises 15 residues. V lost 0 bases and J 1 base, leaving 9 bases between the germline ends. The CDR3 spells CASSLSRTLNTEVFF. Partial CDR3 DNA: TGTGCCAGCAGTCTGTCGAGGACATTAAACACAGAAGTCTTC.

Of note for this clone: Gene names denote mouse genes. The read terminates 1 residue before the CDR3 end, so the remaining end is supplied by the germline J gene. The chain joins TRBV26 to TRBJ2-5; the D gene is possibly TRBD1 (5 bases). Germline CDR1 and CDR2: KGHPV and FQNQEV (reference sequence). There are 13 residues in the CDR3. V was shortened by 2 bases and J by 3 bases, with 6 bases between the two germline ends. CDR3 DNA, as far as it was read: TGTGCCAGCAGTCTGCCAGGGCAAGACACCCAGTAC. This encodes CASSLPGQDTQY. The entire CDR3 protein is CASSLPGQDTQYF. The entire variable domain, with the rest obtained from reference TRBV26 and TRBJ2-5, is as follows: NSKVIQTPRYLVKGQGQKAKMRCIPEKGHPVVFWYQQNKNNEFKFLINFQNQEVLQQIDMTEKRFSAECPSNSPCSLEIQSSEAGDSALYLCASSLPGQDTQYFGPGTRLLVL.

As to this clone: One end of the junction fails to match germline, which may point to a read error. Gene names and germline refer to mouse. The read comes to an end 1 residue before the CDR3 does, leaving the germline J gene to fill in the end. The rearrangement uses TRBV26 and TRBJ2-4; 9 bases line up with TRBD1. Germline lookup yields CDR1 KGHPV and CDR2 FQNQEV (reference sequence). CDR3 size: 16 residues. CDR3 amino acids: CASNLGQGWGQNTLYF. CDR3 DNA, as far as it was read: TGTGCCAGCAATCTGGGACAGGGATGGGGTCAAAACACCTTGTAC.

Within the sample, this clone is medium-sized. Gene names denote mouse genes. The sequence runs out 1 residue before the end of the CDR3; the remainder is reconstructed from the germline J gene. The V call is TRBV13-1, the J call TRBJ2-7, with TRBD2 matching 10 bases. V shed 7 bases, J shed 6 bases, and the junction held 7 bases outside the gene matches. CDR1 is NSHNY, CDR2 SYGAGN, per germline. The CDR3 runs to 13 residues. CDR3 DNA, as far as it was read: TGTGCCAGCGGACTGGGGGAGGGGTTTGAACAGTAC. Encoded protein: CASGLGEGFEQY. The full CDR3 sequence reads CASGLGEGFEQYF.

This clone ranks as medium-sized. All gene names here are mouse names. The missing CDR3 end, 1 residue past where the read stops, is filled in from the germline J gene. V gene TRBV26 combines with J gene TRBJ1-1; weak D call: TRBD1 (6 bases). The CDR3 loop spans 12 amino acids. Trimming shortened V by 3 bases and J by 8 bases, and 10 bases separated the two germline ends. CDR1 KGHPV and CDR2 FQNQEV come from the germline V gene (reference sequence). The CDR3 loop reads CASSLYRDEVFF. The CDR3 DNA, read in part, is TGTGCCAGCAGTCTATACAGGGATGAAGTCTTC.

Remarks on this clone: Gene names follow the mouse nomenclature. The CDR3 is cut off 1 residue early in the read; its end comes from the germline J gene. The chain links TRBV3 to TRBJ2-7, with D uncertain. The V gene's germline CDR1 is SNHLY and CDR2 FYNGKV (reference sequence). The CDR3 is 12 residues long. V was cut by 5 bases and J by 0 bases, with 5 bases left in between. Incomplete CDR3 DNA: TGTGCCAGCAGCCCGAGCTCCTATGAACAGTAC. It encodes CASSPSSYEQY. The entire CDR3 sequence reads CASSPSSYEQYF.

This clone was counted between two and nine times. Gene names are the mouse ones. The CDR3 end is not reached by the read, which stops 1 residue before it; the germline J gene fills it in. This chain links TRBV3 with TRBJ2-4; D not certain. V lost 4 bases, J lost 0 bases, and 11 bases lay in between. The CDR3 contains 15 residues. CDR1 and CDR2 (germline): SNHLY, FYNGKV (reference sequence). The sequenced CDR3 bases are TGTGCCAGCAGCTCCCGAATCAATAGTCAAAACACCTTGTAC. Protein sequence: CASSSRINSQNTLY. Given in full, the CDR3 is CASSSRINSQNTLYF.

In regard to this clone: A read error may explain this, as a much larger clone is one base away. Gene names are the mouse ones. Read coverage stops 1 residue before the CDR3 terminus; the germline J gene supplies the remainder. The rearrangement uses TRBV3 and TRBJ1-2, with D perhaps matching TRBD1 (5 bases). The ends were cut back, 3 bases at V and 0 bases at J, with 5 bases in the middle. The CDR3 consists of 13 residues. CDR1 and CDR2 (germline): SNHLY, FYNGKV (reference sequence). CDR3 in amino acids: CASSLTANSDYTF. CDR3 DNA, as far as it was read: TGTGCCAGCAGCTTGACAGCAAACTCCGACTACACC.

Notes on this clone: Genes and germline are mouse. Sequencing ends 1 residue short of the CDR3 end; the germline J gene provides the rest. The chain has TRBV13-3 and TRBJ2-7, with TRBD2 identical over 14 bases. V lost 9 bases to trimming and J lost 7 bases; unmatched junction nucleotides: 6. Germline lookup yields CDR1 NNHDY and CDR2 SYVADS. The CDR3 totals 13 residues. Partial CDR3 DNA: TGTGCCACCGGGACTGGGGGGGCGCGAGAACAGTAC. It yields the protein CATGTGGAREQY. The entire CDR3 protein reads CATGTGGAREQYF.

This clone counts as medium-sized. Mouse names are used for the genes. The CDR3 extends 1 residue past the end of the read, so its final part is completed from the germline J gene. The chain recombines TRBV26 with TRBJ2-7, with TRBD2 identical over 9 bases. V dropped 3 bases and J dropped 5; count of bases not matched to a gene: 2. Germline CDR1 reads KGHPV; CDR2 reads FQNQEV (reference sequence). The length of the CDR3 is 13 residues. Partial CDR3 DNA: TGTGCCAGCAGTCTTGGGGGGGCGCATGAACAGTAC. This translates into CASSLGGAHEQY. From start to end, the CDR3 is CASSLGGAHEQYF.

This clone is classed as medium-sized. These gene names are mouse names. The CDR3 is cut off 1 residue early in the read; its end comes from the germline J gene. The chain recombines TRBV23 with TRBJ2-7; no DNA check was done on the table's D call, TRBD2. The CDR3 is 13 amino acids. Germline CDR1 KGHTA, CDR2 FQNQQP. CDR3 bases read: TGCTCCAGCAGTCCTGGGGGGGCGCTCGAACAGTAC. Amino acids: CSSSPGGALEQY. The complete CDR3 reads CSSSPGGALEQYF.

Regarding this clone: Genes here carry mouse names. The read halts 1 residue ahead of the CDR3 end, with the missing end drawn from the germline J gene. The chain couples TRBV2 to TRBJ1-3; no clear D. The CDR3 consists of 16 residues. V lost 0 bases, J lost 0 bases, and 9 bases lay in between. Germline CDR1 and CDR2: LGHNA and YSYQKL. The CDR3 reads CASSQDNPSSGNTLYF. The sequenced part of the CDR3 DNA is TGTGCCAGCAGCCAAGATAATCCCTCTTCTGGAAATACGCTCTAT. Based on the CDR3 plus reference TRBV2 and TRBJ1-3, the full variable domain is DPKIIQKPKYLVAVTGSEKILICEQYLGHNAMYWYRQSAKKPLEFMFSYSYQKLMDNQTASSRFQPQSSKKNHLDLQITALKPDDSATYFCASSQDNPSSGNTLYFGEGSRLIVV.

Judged by abundance, this clone is medium-sized. Mouse names are used for the genes. The read terminates 1 residue before the CDR3 end, so the remaining end is supplied by the germline J gene. This chain links TRBV23 with TRBJ2-3; the table's TRBD1 call for D was not verified on the DNA. CDR1 is KGHTA and CDR2 is FQNQQP in the germline V gene. The CDR3 extends over 14 amino acids. The part of the CDR3 DNA that was read is TGCTCCAGCAGGCGGACACCTAGTGCAGAAACGCTGTAT. Residues: CSSRRTPSAETLY. The CDR3 reads in full as CSSRRTPSAETLYF.

This clone was detected a few times. Gene labels here are mouse ones. The CDR3 is cut off 1 residue early in the read; its end comes from the germline J gene. The genes are TRBV23 and TRBJ2-1; the table's D call TRBD1 went unverified against the DNA. The CDR3 covers 16 residues. CDR1 and CDR2 (germline): KGHTA, FQNQQP. CDR3 protein: CSSRPLQGGGYAEQFF. The part of the CDR3 DNA that was read is TGCTCCAGCAGACCTTTACAGGGGGGAGGGTATGCTGAGCAGTTC.

By proportion, this clone is medium-sized (0.01 to 0.1%). Each gene name is a mouse one. The sequence runs out 1 residue before the end of the CDR3; the remainder is reconstructed from the germline J gene. The chain is built from TRBV26 and TRBJ2-4, with TRBD1 matching 9 bases. V trimming: 4 bases; J trimming: 0 bases; junction bases outside the gene matches: 2. CDR1 is KGHPV, CDR2 FQNQEV, per germline (reference sequence). The CDR3 runs to 15 residues. This chain's CDR3 is CASSRDRASQNTLYF. The CDR3 DNA, read in part, is TGTGCCAGCAGTCGGGACAGGGCCAGTCAAAACACCTTGTAC.

Note on this clone: Gene labels here are mouse ones. The CDR3 end is not reached by the read, which stops 1 residue before it; the germline J gene fills it in. V and J are TRBV26 and TRBJ2-7; D call uncertain. This CDR3 comprises 10 residues. Germline CDR1 reads KGHPV; CDR2 reads FQNQEV (reference sequence). Between the trimmed V and J ends, which lost 7 bases and 2 bases, there was a span of 3 bases. The part of the CDR3 DNA that was read is TGTGCCAGCACCCCCTATGAACAGTAC. Translating it yields CASTPYEQY. The whole CDR3 reads CASTPYEQYF.

This clone was observed a few times. Gene names and germline refer to mouse. The CDR3 end is not reached by the read, which stops 1 residue before it; the germline J gene fills it in. The chain joins TRBV26 to TRBJ1-1, with no clear D. CDR3 size: 13 residues. Trimming stripped 0 bases from V and 1 base from J, with 3 bases between. In germline, CDR1 is KGHPV, CDR2 FQNQEV (reference sequence). The CDR3 loop is CASSLSENTEVFF. The covered CDR3 bases are TGTGCCAGCAGTCTGTCAGAAAACACAGAAGTCTTC.

This clone has more than one count but fewer than ten. Gene names and germline refer to mouse. The CDR3 DNA, read in part, is TGTGCCTGGAGTCCCGGGACAGCTAGTGCAGAAACGCTGTAT. This translates into CAWSPGTASAETLY. The whole CDR3 reads CAWSPGTASAETLYF. The chain has TRBV31 and TRBJ2-3; 7 bases line up with TRBD1. The CDR3 end falls 1 residue outside the read, so it is completed with the germline J gene. CDR3 length: 15 residues. Germline-derived CDR1 and CDR2 are GKSSPN and SITVG. The V segment lost 1 base and the J segment 0 bases; nucleotides outside the gene matches: 4.

By sample share, this clone is medium-sized (0.01 to 0.1%). Gene names refer to mouse genes. Partial CDR3 DNA: TGTGCCAGCAGCCAAGGGCCCCAGGCAAACACAGAAGTCTTC. This codes for CASSQGPQANTEVF. The full-length CDR3 reads as CASSQGPQANTEVFF. The V and J genes are TRBV5 and TRBJ1-1, with D unclear. Read coverage stops 1 residue before the CDR3 terminus; the germline J gene supplies the remainder. From germline, CDR1 is LGHNA and CDR2 YNLKQL (reference sequence). Trimming removed 1 base from V and 0 bases from J, with 9 bases in between. This CDR3 has 15 residues.

On this clone itself: Gene and germline names: mouse. The read gets to within 1 residue of the CDR3 end, and the germline J gene fills in the rest. The J gene is TRBJ2-2, the V gene TRBV26, with 9 bases identical to TRBD2. The junction had 5 bases not matched to a gene; V was cut back by 6 bases and J by 0 bases. Germline CDR1 reads KGHPV; CDR2 reads FQNQEV (reference sequence). The CDR3 spans 16 residues. CDR3 DNA (partial): TGTGCCAGCAGGGGACTGGGTCCTGCAAACACCGGGCAGCTCTAC. It yields the protein CASRGLGPANTGQLY. The whole CDR3 protein is CASRGLGPANTGQLYF. Using reference TRBV26 and TRBJ2-2 for the parts outside the CDR3, the full variable domain is NSKVIQTPRYLVKGQGQKAKMRCIPEKGHPVVFWYQQNKNNEFKFLINFQNQEVLQQIDMTEKRFSAECPSNSPCSLEIQSSEAGDSALYLCASRGLGPANTGQLYFGEGSKLTVL.

With respect to this clone: The gene names here belong to mouse. The sequenced fragment ends 1 residue before the CDR3 boundary, so the rest is inferred from the germline J gene. The chain is built from TRBV23 and TRBJ1-3. CDR3 size: 15 residues. The germline V gene has CDR1 KGHTA and CDR2 FQNQQP. This CDR3 reads CSSSQSGDSGNTLYF. CDR3 bases read: TGCTCCAGCAGTCAATCCGGGGATTCTGGAAATACGCTCTAT.

Only one count was recorded for this clone. Genes here carry mouse names. The CDR3 is cut off 1 residue early in the read; its end comes from the germline J gene. The chain carries TRBV3 and TRBJ2-5; D is perhaps TRBD1 (6 bases). V lost 5 bases and J lost 2, with 11 bases in between. This CDR3 is 14 amino acids long. In germline, CDR1 is SNHLY, CDR2 FYNGKV (reference sequence). The chain's CDR3 is CASSPGQSQDTQYF. The DNA read from the CDR3 is TGTGCCAGCAGCCCCGGACAGAGCCAAGACACCCAGTAC.

This clone qualifies as medium-sized. All gene names here are mouse names. With the read ending 1 residue before the CDR3 end, the germline J gene is used to fill in that end. This chain uses TRBV23 with TRBJ2-5; the table's D call, TRBD2, has no DNA check behind it. Germline CDR1 reads KGHTA; CDR2 reads FQNQQP. The CDR3 spans 16 residues. The sequenced part of the CDR3 DNA is TGCTCCAGCAGTCAATCGATGGGGAGGAGGCAAGACACCCAGTAC. This gives the protein CSSSQSMGRRQDTQY. The full CDR3 is CSSSQSMGRRQDTQYF.

In regard to this clone: The genes and germline here are from mouse. The sequence runs out 1 residue before the end of the CDR3; the remainder is reconstructed from the germline J gene. The rearrangement joins TRBV13-1 to TRBJ2-5; D might be TRBD2 (5 bases). The CDR3 runs to 14 residues. Trimming removed 1 base from V and 4 bases from J, with 10 bases in between. CDR1 and CDR2 (germline): NSHNY, SYGAGN. CDR3 loop: CASSDHWMKDTQYF. The CDR3 DNA, read in part, is TGTGCCAGCAGTGATCACTGGATGAAAGACACCCAGTAC.

Notes on this clone: The germline and genes are mouse ones. Coverage ceases 1 residue before the CDR3 finishes, and the germline J gene fills in the end. The chain recombines TRBV26 with TRBJ2-4, with D possibly matching TRBD1 (6 bases). Germline assignment: CDR1 KGHPV and CDR2 FQNQEV (reference sequence). V was shortened by 4 bases and J by 4 bases, with 9 bases between the two germline ends. CDR3 length: 13 residues. The CDR3 DNA, read in part, is TGTGCCAGCAGTCCGGGACAAGAAAACACCTTGTAC. Protein product: CASSPGQENTLY. The full CDR3 protein reads CASSPGQENTLYF. Looking up the rest from reference TRBV26 and TRBJ2-4 gives the full variable domain: NSKVIQTPRYLVKGQGQKAKMRCIPEKGHPVVFWYQQNKNNEFKFLINFQNQEVLQQIDMTEKRFSAECPSNSPCSLEIQSSEAGDSALYLCASSPGQENTLYFGAGTRLSVL.

To note about this clone: Mouse gene names and germline throughout. Coverage ceases 1 residue before the CDR3 finishes, and the germline J gene fills in the end. The sample carries other DNA sequences with the same CDR3. This chain uses TRBV13-3 with TRBJ2-7; 12 nucleotides agree with TRBD2. The CDR3 runs to 14 residues. Germline V gene lookup returns CDR1 NNHDY and CDR2 SYVADS. The V and J ends lost 4 bases and 2 bases, in that order; junction bases with no gene match: 1. The sequenced part of the CDR3 DNA is TGTGCCAGCAGTCGGACTGGGGGGGCCTATGAACAGTAC. Amino acid sequence: CASSRTGGAYEQY. The whole CDR3 reads CASSRTGGAYEQYF.

A remark on this clone: The gene symbols are mouse symbols. The read terminates 1 residue before the CDR3 end, so the remaining end is supplied by the germline J gene. This rearrangement joins TRBV13-1 to TRBJ1-4; the D is unclear. CDR1 is NSHNY and CDR2 is SYGAGN in the germline V gene. This CDR3 has 14 residues. V gave up 0 bases and J gave up 0 bases, with 3 bases separating them. The CDR3 protein is CASSDDLSNERLFF. The sequenced CDR3 bases are TGTGCCAGCAGTGATGATCTTTCCAACGAAAGATTATTT.

Notes on this clone: Gene names and germline match the mouse. The CDR3 goes on 1 residue after the read ends, and that part is filled in from the germline J gene. The chain employs TRBV23 and TRBJ1-2. CDR3 size: 12 residues. Germline V gene sequence: CDR1 KGHTA, CDR2 FQNQQP. The sequenced part of the CDR3 DNA is TGCTCCAGCAGCCGAGCAAACTCCGACTACACC. Translating gives CSSSRANSDYT. The full CDR3 protein is CSSSRANSDYTF. The full variable domain, with the rest looked up from reference TRBV23 and TRBJ1-2, is DAAVTQKPRYLIKMKGQEAEMKCIPEKGHTAVFWYQQKQSKELKFLIYFQNQQPLDQIDMVKERFSAVCPSSSLCSLGIRTCEAEDSALYLCSSSRANSDYTFGSGTRLLVI.